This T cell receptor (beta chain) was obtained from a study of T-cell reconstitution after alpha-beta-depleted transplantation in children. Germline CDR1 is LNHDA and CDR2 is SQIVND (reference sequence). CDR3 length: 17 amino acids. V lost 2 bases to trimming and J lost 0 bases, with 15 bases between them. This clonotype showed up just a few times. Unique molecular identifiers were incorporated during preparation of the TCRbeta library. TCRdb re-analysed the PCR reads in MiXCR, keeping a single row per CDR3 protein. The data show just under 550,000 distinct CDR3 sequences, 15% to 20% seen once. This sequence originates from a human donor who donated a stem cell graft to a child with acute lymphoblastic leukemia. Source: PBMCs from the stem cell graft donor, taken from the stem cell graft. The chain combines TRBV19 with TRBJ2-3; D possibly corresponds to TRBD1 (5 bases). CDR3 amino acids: CASSIQGRVSSTDTQYF. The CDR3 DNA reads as TGTGCCAGTAGTATACAGGGTCGCGTTTCTAGCACAGATACGCAGTATTTT.